These 27 T cell receptor beta chains were sequenced from one sample in a study of T cells in Graves' hyperthyroidism and ophthalmopathy. Amplification of TCR beta CDR3 regions was performed using RNA transcripts as template. HTBI primers were used for first-round RT-PCR of the TCR CDR3. MiXCR was run by TCRdb on the multiplex PCR reads, yielding one entry per CDR3 protein. The table lists 460,000 or so distinct CDR3 sequences, around an eighth of them singletons. The material sequenced was blood. These receptors were obtained from a woman under 30 with Graves' hyperthyroidism.

This clonotype has ten or more counts. This chain links TRBV28 with TRBJ1-1, with D hard to call. The CDR3 runs 16 residues. The germline V and J ends were trimmed by 6 bases and 1 base, with 18 bases remaining between them. Germline CDR1 reads MDHEN; CDR2 reads SYDVKM. The CDR3, as DNA: TGTGCCAGCAGCCCACCCCCTGACGGCACGAACACTGAAGCTTTCTTT. This codes for CASSPPPDGTNTEAFF.

On this clonotype itself: One end of the junction fails to match germline, which may point to a read error. The chain couples TRBV7-9 to TRBJ1-1; unclear D gene. The CDR3 covers 15 residues. The V gene's germline CDR1 is SEHNR and CDR2 FQNEAQ (reference sequence). The CDR3 DNA follows: TGTGCCCGCAGCTTAGCGGGCTCGCCAGACACTGAAGCTTTCTTT. Translation gives CARSLAGSPDTEAFF.

The table lists this clonotype with many counts. This rearrangement joins TRBV12-3 or TRBV12-4 to TRBJ2-1; perhaps TRBD2 as D (5 bases). V lost 8 bases and J 0 bases, leaving 8 bases between the germline ends. This CDR3 contains 13 residues. CDR3 sequence: CASGLTSYNEQFF. As DNA, the CDR3 is TGTGCCAGCGGACTCACCTCCTACAATGAGCAGTTCTTC.

The sample holds many counts of this clonotype. This chain connects TRBV9 to TRBJ2-7; D call uncertain. CDR3 length: 15 amino acids. From germline, CDR1 is SGDLS and CDR2 YYNGEE. The V end was cut by 4 bases, the J end by 3 bases, with 17 bases between. In nucleotides, the CDR3 is TGTGCCAGCAGCCCCAGCGTGGGGAAGGGCTACGAGCAGTACTTC. Its translation: CASSPSVGKGYEQYF.

This clonotype was seen at least ten times. This sequence joins TRBV11-1 and TRBJ2-5; the D gene is possibly TRBD1 (6 bases). Trimming took 5 bases from V and 2 from J, leaving 12 bases between them. CDR1 and CDR2 from the germline V gene are SGHAT and FQDESV (reference sequence). The CDR3 runs 14 residues. The CDR3 DNA is TGTGCCAGCAGCCTGAGACAGGTTCAAGAGACCCAGTACTTC. Protein: CASSLRQVQETQYF.

This clonotype was seen ten or more times. The chain joins TRBV29-1 to TRBJ2-5; either TRBD1 or TRBD2 may supply D (5 bases each). The CDR3 contains 15 residues. Deletions cut 4 bases from V and 5 bases from J, with 20 bases between. Germline V gene sequence: CDR1 SQVTM, CDR2 ANQGSEA. CDR3 in amino acids: CSVVIPTRGVETQYF. In DNA form, the CDR3 reads TGCAGCGTTGTTATCCCGACAAGAGGGGTGGAGACCCAGTACTTC.

This clonotype was detected many times. J is TRBJ1-1 and V is TRBV2; 8 positions agree with TRBD1. Germline V gene data show CDR1 as SNHLY and CDR2 as FYNNEI. Trimming took 9 bases from V and 1 from J; bases not matched to a gene: 7. The CDR3 is 14 residues long. CDR3 amino acids: CASTRGTGNTEAFF. In DNA form, the CDR3 reads TGTGCCAGTACTCGGGGGACAGGGAACACTGAAGCTTTCTTT.

The rearrangement joins TRBV28 to TRBJ1-2; 8 positions match TRBD1. Unmatched junction bases numbered 12, after V lost 8 bases and J lost 4 bases. This CDR3 comprises 15 residues. The V gene's germline CDR1 is MDHEN and CDR2 SYDVKM. The CDR3 is CASFGQGTLVYGYTF. The CDR3 DNA sequence: TGTGCCAGCTTCGGACAGGGCACACTCGTCTATGGCTACACCTTC.

This clonotype was recorded at least ten times. This chain connects TRBV12-3 or TRBV12-4 to TRBJ2-5; 10 nucleotides agree with TRBD2. Trimming at V came to 7 bases and at J to 5 bases, leaving 7 bases not matched to a gene. This CDR3 spans 14 amino acids. CDR3 DNA sequence: TGTGCCAGCAACTTAGCGGGAGGTTGGGAGACCCAGTACTTC. Protein sequence: CASNLAGGWETQYF.

The chain employs TRBV3-1 and TRBJ2-1; 9 bases match TRBD2. CDR1 is LGHDT, CDR2 YNNKEL, per germline (reference sequence). The length of the CDR3 is 15 residues. The J segment lost 7 bases and the V segment lost 0 bases, leaving 4 bases of the junction unmatched. The DNA of the CDR3 is TGTGCCAGCAGCCAAGAAGGCGGGAGGGTTAATGAGCAGTTCTTC. It is translated as CASSQEGGRVNEQFF.

Only one count was recorded for this clonotype. This chain links TRBV9 with TRBJ2-3; perhaps TRBD2 as D (6 bases). CDR1 and CDR2 (germline): SGDLS, YYNGEE. The CDR3 contains 12 residues. The V and J ends lost 6 bases and 9 bases respectively, with 14 bases between them. In nucleotides, the CDR3 is TGTGCCAGCACCGACGGAGGGAGGACGCAGTATTTT. This sequence encodes CASTDGGRTQYF.

This clonotype was seen at least ten times. CDR3 sequence: CATSDLSRGRETQYF. The CDR3, as DNA: TGTGCCACCAGTGATTTGAGTAGGGGGCGAGAGACCCAGTACTTC. The rearrangement links TRBV24-1 to TRBJ2-5; TRBD1 aligns across 7 bases. The germline V gene has CDR1 KGHDR and CDR2 SFDVKD. The J segment lost 4 bases and the V segment lost 0 bases, leaving 4 bases of the junction unmatched. The CDR3 totals 15 residues.

This sequence joins TRBV3-1 and TRBJ2-1; 8 nucleotides align to TRBD2. V was pared by 3 bases and J by 7 bases, with 8 bases of the junction left unmatched. Germline lookup yields CDR1 LGHDT and CDR2 YNNKEL (reference sequence). The CDR3 spans 15 residues. DNA for the CDR3: TGTGCCAGCAGCCATCCGGGACTAGTACGGAATGAGCAGTTCTTC. It encodes CASSHPGLVRNEQFF.

The chain links TRBV6-1 to TRBJ2-7; 9 bases align to TRBD2. In germline, CDR1 is MNHNS, CDR2 SASEGT. With V trimmed by 10 bases and J by 8 bases, 12 bases remained unmatched. The CDR3 contains 13 residues. The CDR3 sequence: CATAGLAKSQQYV. As DNA, the CDR3 is TGTGCCACCGCGGGACTAGCCAAATCTCAGCAGTACGTC.

At least ten counts were recorded for this clonotype. The chain has TRBV18 and TRBJ2-1; D is undetermined. The V end was cut by 0 bases, the J end by 5 bases, with 2 bases between. The length of the CDR3 is 12 residues. Germline CDR1 and CDR2: KGHSH and LQKENI. This CDR3 is CASSPPNNEQFF. CDR3 bases: TGTGCCAGCTCACCACCTAACAATGAGCAGTTCTTC.

This chain links TRBV19 with TRBJ2-7; D is unclear. CDR1 LNHDA and CDR2 SQIVND come from the germline V gene (reference sequence). V was cut by 1 base and J by 7 bases, with 11 bases left in between. CDR3 size: 13 residues. In DNA form, the CDR3 reads TGTGCCAGTAGTATAGGTCCCGGGCGGGAGCAGTACGTC. It yields the protein CASSIGPGREQYV.

J is TRBJ2-2 and V is TRBV29-1, with D hard to call. The V end lost 3 bases, the J end lost 9 bases, and 17 bases lay between the germline ends. The CDR3 sequence is 14 residues long. Germline lookup yields CDR1 SQVTM and CDR2 ANQGSEA. The chain's CDR3 is CSVEPSAEIRELFF. Here the CDR3 DNA reads TGCAGCGTTGAGCCCAGCGCCGAGATCAGGGAGCTGTTTTTT.

The V gene is TRBV12-3 or TRBV12-4, the J gene TRBJ1-5, with 10 bases fitting TRBD1. J was trimmed by 2 bases and V by 5 bases; bases with no gene match: 9. This CDR3 is built from 17 residues. CDR3 in DNA: TGTGCCAGCAGTACAGGGACAGGGGCGGGGGGCAATCAGCCCCAGCATTTT. Translated: CASSTGTGAGGNQPQHF.

V gene TRBV29-1 combines with J gene TRBJ1-3; D unclear. Germline V CDR1 and CDR2: SQVTM, ANQGSEA. The ends were cut back, 5 bases at V and 2 bases at J, with 19 bases in the middle. This CDR3 has 16 residues. CDR3 protein: CSVWSSTLSTGNTIYF. CDR3 in DNA: TGCAGCGTTTGGTCCTCCACTCTCAGTACTGGAAACACCATATATTTT. The entire variable domain, with the rest obtained from reference TRBV29-1 and TRBJ1-3, is as follows: SAVISQKPSRDICQRGTSLTIQCQVDSQVTMMFWYRQQPGQSLTLIATANQGSEATYESGFVIDKFPISRPNLTFSTLTVSNMSPEDSSIYLCSVWSSTLSTGNTIYFGEGSWLTVV.

This clonotype was seen at least ten times. The chain carries TRBV24-1 and TRBJ2-5; TRBD1 might be the D (5 bases). Trimming shortened V by 4 bases and J by 2 bases, and 13 bases separated the two germline ends. This CDR3 is built from 15 residues. CDR1 is KGHDR, CDR2 SFDVKD, per germline. CDR3 amino acids: CATSDQGSWQETQYF. For the CDR3, the DNA is TGTGCCACCAGTGACCAGGGTTCTTGGCAAGAGACCCAGTACTTC.

This rearrangement joins TRBV27 to TRBJ2-1, with D maybe TRBD1 (8 bases). In germline, CDR1 is MNHEY, CDR2 SMNVEV (reference sequence). V shed 6 bases and J shed 1 base, with 19 bases lying between them. The CDR3 runs 17 residues. The CDR3 coding sequence is TGTGCCAGCAGACATACAGGGGGGGATTCATCCTACAATGAGCAGTTCTTC. Residues: CASRHTGGDSSYNEQFF.

This clonotype turned up a few times. This chain uses TRBV29-1 with TRBJ1-2; D ambiguous. Germline V gives CDR1 SQVTM, CDR2 ANQGSEA. With 8 bases removed from V and 0 bases from J, the gap between germline ends came to 13 bases. This CDR3 has 13 amino acids. CDR3 bases: TGCAGCACCCGGGAGGCAGCTAACTATGGCTACACCTTC. Translation: CSTREAANYGYTF.

This chain joins TRBV20-1 and TRBJ1-5; perhaps TRBD1 as D (5 bases). The V end lost 6 bases, the J end lost 3 bases, and 15 bases lay between the germline ends. The CDR3 covers 14 residues. Germline V gene data show CDR1 as DFQATT and CDR2 as SNEGSKA (reference sequence). CDR3 DNA sequence: TGCAGTGCCGGAGGGACGGACCCCAATCAGCCCCAGCATTTT. It yields the protein CSAGGTDPNQPQHF.

This clonotype was observed many times. The chain couples TRBV20-1 to TRBJ2-7, with D unclear. Trimming shortened V by 3 bases and J by 7 bases, and 16 bases separated the two germline ends. Germline CDR1 DFQATT, CDR2 SNEGSKA (reference sequence). The CDR3 runs 13 residues. CDR3 bases: TGCAGTGCTAGTAACCGAGCAACCTCAGAGCAGTACTTC. It yields the protein CSASNRATSEQYF.

Points on this clonotype: This sequence may be a read error, since a much larger clone differs from it by one base. The gene calls are TRBV5-1 and TRBJ2-7; 11 nucleotides align to TRBD2. The V gene's germline CDR1 is SGHRS and CDR2 YFSETQ. This CDR3 is 13 amino acids long. The DNA for the CDR3 is TGCGCCGGCAGCCCGGGGACTAGCGGAGTGCAGTACTTC. This gives the protein CAGSPGTSGVQYF. The full variable domain, in which reference TRBV5-1 and TRBJ2-7 provide the parts outside the CDR3, is KAGVTQTPRYLIKTRGQQVTLSCSPISGHRSVSWYQQTPGQGLQFLFEYFSETQRNKGNFPGRFSGRQFSNSRSEMNVSTLELGDSALYLCAGSPGTSGVQYFGPGTRLTVT.

This clonotype was detected ten times or more. The rearrangement joins TRBV13 to TRBJ2-6; TRBD1 agrees at 7 bases. V lost 6 bases and J lost 2; bases outside the gene matches: 7. Germline V gene sequence: CDR1 PRHDT, CDR2 FYEKMQ (reference sequence). The length of the CDR3 is 16 residues. In DNA form, the CDR3 reads TGTGCCAGCAGATCAGCACAGGGGCCTGGGGCCAACGTCCTGACTTTC. This gives the protein CASRSAQGPGANVLTF.

The table lists this clonotype with many counts. The CDR3 reads CASSFFRGYVNTGELFF. CDR3 in DNA: TGCGCCAGCAGCTTCTTCCGGGGCTACGTTAACACCGGGGAGCTGTTTTTT. The chain recombines TRBV5-1 with TRBJ2-2, with D perhaps being TRBD1 or TRBD2 (5 bases each). This CDR3 has 17 residues. From germline, CDR1 is SGHRS and CDR2 YFSETQ. V lost 2 bases to trimming and J lost 2 bases, with 16 bases between them.